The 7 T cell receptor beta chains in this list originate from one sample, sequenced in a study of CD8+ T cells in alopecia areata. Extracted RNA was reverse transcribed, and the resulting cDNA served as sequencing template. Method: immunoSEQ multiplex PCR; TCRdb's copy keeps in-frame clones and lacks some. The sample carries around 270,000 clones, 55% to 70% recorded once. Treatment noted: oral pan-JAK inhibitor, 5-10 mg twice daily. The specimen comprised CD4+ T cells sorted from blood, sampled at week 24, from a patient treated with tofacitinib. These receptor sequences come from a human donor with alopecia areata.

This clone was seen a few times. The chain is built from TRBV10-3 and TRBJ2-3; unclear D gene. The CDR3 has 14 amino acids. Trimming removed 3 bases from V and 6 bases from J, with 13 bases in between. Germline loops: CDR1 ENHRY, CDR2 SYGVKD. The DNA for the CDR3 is TGTGCCATCAGTGATCCCCCCCTGGGGGATACGCAGTATTTT. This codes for CAISDPPLGDTQYF.

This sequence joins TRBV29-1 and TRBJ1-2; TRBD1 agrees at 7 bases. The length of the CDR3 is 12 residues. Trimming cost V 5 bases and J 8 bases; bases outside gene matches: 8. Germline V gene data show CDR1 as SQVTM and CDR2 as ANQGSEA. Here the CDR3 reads CSVKTGEYGYTF. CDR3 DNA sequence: TGCAGCGTTAAAACAGGGGAATACGGCTACACCTTC.

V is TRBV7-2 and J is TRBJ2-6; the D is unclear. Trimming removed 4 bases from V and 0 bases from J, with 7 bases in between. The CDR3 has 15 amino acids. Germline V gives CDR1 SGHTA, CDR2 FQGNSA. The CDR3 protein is CASSSWASGANVLTF. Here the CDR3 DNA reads TGTGCCAGCAGCTCCTGGGCCTCTGGGGCCAACGTCCTGACTTTC.

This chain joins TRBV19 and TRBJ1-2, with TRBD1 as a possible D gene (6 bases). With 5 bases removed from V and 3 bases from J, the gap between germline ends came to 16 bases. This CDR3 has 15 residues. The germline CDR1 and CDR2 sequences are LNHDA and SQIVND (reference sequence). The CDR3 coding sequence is TGTGCCAGTAGTGCGGCTTGGGACAATTACTATGGCTACACCTTC. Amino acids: CASSAAWDNYYGYTF.

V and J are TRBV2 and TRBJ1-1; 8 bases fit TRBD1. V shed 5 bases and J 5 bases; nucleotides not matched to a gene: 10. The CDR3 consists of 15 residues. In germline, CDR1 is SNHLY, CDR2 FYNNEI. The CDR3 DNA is TGTGCCAGCAGTCGGACAGGGACGACGGGGACTGAAGCTTTCTTT. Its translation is CASSRTGTTGTEAFF. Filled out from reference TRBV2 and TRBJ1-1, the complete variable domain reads EPEVTQTPSHQVTQMGQEVILRCVPISNHLYFYWYRQILGQKVEFLVSFYNNEISEKSEIFDDQFSVERPDGSNFTLKIRSTKLEDSAMYFCASSRTGTTGTEAFFGQGTRLTVV.

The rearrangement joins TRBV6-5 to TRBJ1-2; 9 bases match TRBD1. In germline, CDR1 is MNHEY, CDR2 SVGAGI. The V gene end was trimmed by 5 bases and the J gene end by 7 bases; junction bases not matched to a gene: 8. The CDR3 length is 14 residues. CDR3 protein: CASSAQGALGGYTF. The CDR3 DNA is TGTGCCAGCAGTGCACAGGGGGCACTAGGTGGCTACACCTTC.

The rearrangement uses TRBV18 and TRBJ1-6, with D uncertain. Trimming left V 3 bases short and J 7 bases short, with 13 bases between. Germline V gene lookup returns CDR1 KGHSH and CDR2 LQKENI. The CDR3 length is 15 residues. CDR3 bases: TGTGCCAGCTCACCGGTCGGTACGGAGAATTCACCCCTCCACTTT. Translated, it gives CASSPVGTENSPLHF.